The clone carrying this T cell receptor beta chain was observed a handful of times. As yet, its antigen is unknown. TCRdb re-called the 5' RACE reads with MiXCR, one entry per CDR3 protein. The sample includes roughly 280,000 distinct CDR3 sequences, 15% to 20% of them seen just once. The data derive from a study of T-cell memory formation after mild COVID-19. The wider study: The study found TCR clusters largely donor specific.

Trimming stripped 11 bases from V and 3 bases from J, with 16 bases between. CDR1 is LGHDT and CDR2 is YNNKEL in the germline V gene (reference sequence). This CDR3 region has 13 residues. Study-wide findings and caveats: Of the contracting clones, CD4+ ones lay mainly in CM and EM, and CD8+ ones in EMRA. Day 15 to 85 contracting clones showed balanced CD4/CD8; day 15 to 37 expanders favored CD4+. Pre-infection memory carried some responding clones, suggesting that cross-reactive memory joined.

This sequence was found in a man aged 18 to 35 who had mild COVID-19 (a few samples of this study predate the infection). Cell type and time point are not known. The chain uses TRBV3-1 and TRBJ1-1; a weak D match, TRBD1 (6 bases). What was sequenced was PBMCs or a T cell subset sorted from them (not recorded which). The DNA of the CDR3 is TGTGCCCAGCTTTGGGGGGCGGACACTGAAGCTTTCTTT. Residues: CAQLWGADTEAFF.